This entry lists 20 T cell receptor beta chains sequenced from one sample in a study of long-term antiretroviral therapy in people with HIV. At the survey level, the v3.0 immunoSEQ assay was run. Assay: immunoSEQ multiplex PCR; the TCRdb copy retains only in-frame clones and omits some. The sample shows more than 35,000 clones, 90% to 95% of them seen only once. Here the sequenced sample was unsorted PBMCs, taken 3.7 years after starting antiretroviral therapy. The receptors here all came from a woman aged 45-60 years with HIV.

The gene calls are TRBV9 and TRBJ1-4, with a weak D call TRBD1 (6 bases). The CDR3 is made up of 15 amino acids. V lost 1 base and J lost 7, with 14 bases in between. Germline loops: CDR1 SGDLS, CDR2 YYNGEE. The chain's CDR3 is CASSVLGASGEKLFF. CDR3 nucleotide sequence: TGTGCCAGCAGCGTACTGGGGGCCTCGGGTGAAAAACTGTTTTTT.

The CDR3 sequence: CASRRLAGAKETQYF. CDR3 DNA sequence: TGTGCCAGCAGGAGACTAGCGGGGGCCAAAGAGACCCAGTACTTC. The rearrangement uses TRBV2 and TRBJ2-5; 12 nucleotides line up with TRBD2. CDR3 size: 15 residues. Germline values: CDR1 SNHLY, CDR2 FYNNEI. J lost 3 bases, V lost 6 bases, and 5 bases had no gene match.

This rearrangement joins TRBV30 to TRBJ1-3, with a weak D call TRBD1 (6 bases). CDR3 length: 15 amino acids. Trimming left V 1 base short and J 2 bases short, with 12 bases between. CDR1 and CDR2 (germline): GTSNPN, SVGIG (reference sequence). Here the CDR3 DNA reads TGTGCCTGGAGTGGCGACAGGCGAACTGGAAACACCATATATTTT. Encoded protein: CAWSGDRRTGNTIYF.

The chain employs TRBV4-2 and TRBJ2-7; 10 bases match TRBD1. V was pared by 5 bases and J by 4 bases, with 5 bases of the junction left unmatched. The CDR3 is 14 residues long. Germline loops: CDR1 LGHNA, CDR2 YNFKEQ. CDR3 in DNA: TGTGCCAGCAGCGACCGGGACAGGGGTTACGAGCAGTACTTC. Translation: CASSDRDRGYEQYF.

The CDR3 DNA follows: TGTGCCAGCAGCCGACGGACAGGGAACTACGAGCAGTACTTC. This encodes CASSRRTGNYEQYF. The V call is TRBV7-8, the J call TRBJ2-7; 8 bases match TRBD1. The V gene end was trimmed by 5 bases and the J gene end by 3 bases; junction bases not matched to a gene: 6. CDR3 length: 14 residues. The V gene's germline CDR1 is SGHVS and CDR2 FQNEAQ.

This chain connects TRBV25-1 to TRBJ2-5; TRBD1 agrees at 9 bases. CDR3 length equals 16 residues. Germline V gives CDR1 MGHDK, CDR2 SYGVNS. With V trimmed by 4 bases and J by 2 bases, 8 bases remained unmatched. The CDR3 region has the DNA TGTGCCAGCAGTGGATTGACAGGGGGGACTCAAGAGACCCAGTACTTC. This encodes CASSGLTGGTQETQYF.

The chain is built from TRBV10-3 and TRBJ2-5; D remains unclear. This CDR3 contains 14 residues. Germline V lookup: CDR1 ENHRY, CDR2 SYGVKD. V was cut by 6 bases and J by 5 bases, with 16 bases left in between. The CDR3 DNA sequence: TGTGCCATCAGGTCAATGGCGCCCGGGGAGACCCAGTACTTC. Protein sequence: CAIRSMAPGETQYF.

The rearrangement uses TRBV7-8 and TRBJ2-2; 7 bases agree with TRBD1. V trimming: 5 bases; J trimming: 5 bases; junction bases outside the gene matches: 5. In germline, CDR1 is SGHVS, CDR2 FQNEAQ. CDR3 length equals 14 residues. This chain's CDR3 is CASSRDSKTGELFF. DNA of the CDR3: TGTGCCAGCAGCCGGGACAGCAAAACCGGGGAGCTGTTTTTT.

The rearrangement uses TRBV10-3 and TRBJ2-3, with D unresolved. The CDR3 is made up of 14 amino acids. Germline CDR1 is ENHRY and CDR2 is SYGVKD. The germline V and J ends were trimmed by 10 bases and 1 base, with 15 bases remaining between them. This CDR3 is CASSGYRGTDTQYF. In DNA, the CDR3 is TGTGCCAGCTCCGGCTACAGAGGCACAGATACGCAGTATTTT.

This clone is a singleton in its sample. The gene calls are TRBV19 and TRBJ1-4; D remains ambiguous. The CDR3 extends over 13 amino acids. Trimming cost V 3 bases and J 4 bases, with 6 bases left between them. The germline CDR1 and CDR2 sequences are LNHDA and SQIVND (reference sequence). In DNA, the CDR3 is TGTGCCAGTAGTATTGACGATAATGAAAAACTGTTTTTT. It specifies CASSIDDNEKLFF.

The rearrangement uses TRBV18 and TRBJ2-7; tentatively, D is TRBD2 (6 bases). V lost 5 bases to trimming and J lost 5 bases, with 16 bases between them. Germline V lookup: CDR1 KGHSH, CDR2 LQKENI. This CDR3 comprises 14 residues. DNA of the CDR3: TGTGCCAGCTCAGAAGGGGTCGGGGGTGACGAGCAGTACTTC. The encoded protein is CASSEGVGGDEQYF.

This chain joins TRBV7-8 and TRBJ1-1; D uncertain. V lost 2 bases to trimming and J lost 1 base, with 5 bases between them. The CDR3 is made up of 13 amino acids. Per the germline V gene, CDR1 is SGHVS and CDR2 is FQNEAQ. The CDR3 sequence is CASSLRGNTEAFF. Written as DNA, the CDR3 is TGTGCCAGCAGCTTACGAGGGAACACTGAAGCTTTCTTT.

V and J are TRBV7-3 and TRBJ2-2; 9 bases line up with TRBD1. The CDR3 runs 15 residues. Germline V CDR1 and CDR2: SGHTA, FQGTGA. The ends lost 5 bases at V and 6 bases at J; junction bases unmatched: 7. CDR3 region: CASSPRGQGAGELFF. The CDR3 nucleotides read TGTGCCAGCAGCCCCAGGGGACAGGGCGCCGGGGAGCTGTTTTTT.

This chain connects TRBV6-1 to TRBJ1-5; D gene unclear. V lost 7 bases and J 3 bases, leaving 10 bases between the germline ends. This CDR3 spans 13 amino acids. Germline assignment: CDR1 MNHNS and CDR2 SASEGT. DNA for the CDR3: TGTGCCAGCACTCAGGACTTCAATCAGCCCCAGCATTTT. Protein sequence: CASTQDFNQPQHF.

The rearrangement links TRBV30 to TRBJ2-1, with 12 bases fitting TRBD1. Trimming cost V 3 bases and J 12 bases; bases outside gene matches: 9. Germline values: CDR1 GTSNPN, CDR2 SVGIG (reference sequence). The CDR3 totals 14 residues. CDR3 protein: CAWSSGTGGGGQFF. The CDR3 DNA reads TGTGCCTGGAGCTCCGGGACAGGGGGCGGGGGGCAGTTCTTC.

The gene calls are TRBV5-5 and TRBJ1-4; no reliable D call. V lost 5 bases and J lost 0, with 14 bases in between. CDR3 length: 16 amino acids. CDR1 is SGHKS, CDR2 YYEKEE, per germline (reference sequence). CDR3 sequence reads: CASSSQILATNEKLFF. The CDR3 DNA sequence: TGTGCCAGCAGTTCTCAGATACTCGCAACTAATGAAAAACTGTTTTTT.

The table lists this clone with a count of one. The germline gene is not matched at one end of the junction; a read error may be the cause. Here the CDR3 DNA reads TGTGCTAGCAGCTTAGCCGGACAGGGGCACTACAATGAGCAGTTCTTC. Translating it yields CASSLAGQGHYNEQFF. The genes are TRBV7-7 and TRBJ2-1, with 9 bases identical to TRBD1. The CDR3 runs to 16 residues. The germline gives CDR1 SSHAT, CDR2 FNYEAQ (reference sequence).

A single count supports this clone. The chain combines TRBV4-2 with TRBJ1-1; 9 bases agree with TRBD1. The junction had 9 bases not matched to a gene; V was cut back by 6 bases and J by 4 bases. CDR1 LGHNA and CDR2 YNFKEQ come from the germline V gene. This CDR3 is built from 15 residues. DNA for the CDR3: TGTGCCAGCAGATCTACAGGGGGCATCGGCACTGAAGCTTTCTTT. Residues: CASRSTGGIGTEAFF.

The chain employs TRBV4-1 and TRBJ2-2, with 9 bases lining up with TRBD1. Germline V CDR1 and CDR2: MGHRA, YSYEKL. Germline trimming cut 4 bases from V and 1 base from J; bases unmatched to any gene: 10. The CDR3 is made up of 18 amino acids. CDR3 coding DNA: TGCGCCAGCAGCCGGAATGGGACAGGGAGAATGAACACCGGGGAGCTGTTTTTT. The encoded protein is CASSRNGTGRMNTGELFF.

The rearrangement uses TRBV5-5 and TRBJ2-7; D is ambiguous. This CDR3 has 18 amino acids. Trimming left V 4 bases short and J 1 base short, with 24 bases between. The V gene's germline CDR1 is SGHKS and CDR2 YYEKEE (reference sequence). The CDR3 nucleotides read TGTGCCAGCAGCCTCCCTTGGGATCGTGGGATCAGATCCTACGAGCAGTACTTC. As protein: CASSLPWDRGIRSYEQYF.